This TCR beta chain was obtained from a study of blood T cell repertoires in COVID-19. The CDR3 has 14 residues. Germline CDR1 reads SGHNT; CDR2 reads YENEEA. The V and J ends lost 4 bases and 4 bases, in that order; junction bases with no gene match: 5. The table came from immunoSEQ multiplex PCR; TCRdb's copy has only in-frame clones and leaves some out. The table shows some 150,000 clones, with 85% occurring only once. The receptor comes from a woman aged 40 to 50 with active or convalescent COVID-19. What was sequenced was peripheral blood. The chain is built from TRBV11-3 and TRBJ1-2; TRBD1 aligns across 8 bases. DNA of the CDR3: TGTGCCAGCAGCTCGGACAGGGATGGCTATGGCTACACCTTC. This codes for CASSSDRDGYGYTF.